Each of the 22 T cell receptor beta chains below was sequenced from the same sample in a study of tumor-infiltrating lymphocytes in primary liver carcinoma. TCR beta cDNA was made from roughly 500 ng total RNA with a constant-region primer. ARM-PCR, slightly modified, supplied the TCR beta libraries through three nested multiplex PCR rounds. The two initial PCR rounds, roughly 10 cycles each, used TRBV1-TRBV30 forward and C-beta reverse primers. TCRdb processed the multiplex PCR reads anew with MiXCR; each CDR3 protein has one entry. The repertoire includes about 190,000 distinct CDR3 sequences, around four fifths of them detected once, and 15% to 20% sits in the top ten. Investigators took RNA and DNA out together from roughly 20-30 mg of unsorted bulk tissue. The sequencing input was tumor tissue from primary liver carcinoma. These receptors all stem from a man aged 35-49 years with primary liver carcinoma and hepatitis B virus infection.

A note on this clonotype: An end of the junction does not agree with germline; a read error may underlie this. The chain couples TRBV6-5 to TRBJ1-5; no firm D call. Per germline, CDR1 MNHEY and CDR2 SVGAGI. This CDR3 is built from 14 residues. This CDR3 reads CASSYSRHDQPQLF. The DNA for the CDR3 is TGTGCCAGCAGTTACTCCAGGCATGATCAGCCCCAGCTTTTT.

Notes on this clonotype: The junction departs from the called germline gene at one end, perhaps through a read error. The chain couples TRBV5-1 to TRBJ2-3; the D is unclear. The V gene's germline CDR1 is SGHRS and CDR2 YFSETQ. This CDR3 contains 14 residues. For the CDR3, the DNA is TGCGCCAGCAGCTCCAACAATCTCTCAGATACACAGTATTTT. Residues: CASSSNNLSDTQYF.

As concerns this clonotype: A read error is possible here, since a much larger clone lies one base away. The chain uses TRBV28 and TRBJ1-5; D perhaps matches TRBD1 (6 bases). The CDR3 length is 13 residues. CDR1 and CDR2 from the germline V gene are MDHEN and SYDVKM. The DNA for the CDR3 is TGTGCCAGCCGAAAACAGGGTAATCAGCCCCCGCATTTT. It encodes CASRKQGNQPPHF.

Of note for this clonotype: A read error may explain this, as a much larger clone is one base away. The CDR3 DNA follows: TGTGCCTGTAACCACGGGACAGGGAACACTGAAGCTTTCTTT. It codes for CACNHGTGNTEAFF. This chain joins TRBV30 and TRBJ1-1, with TRBD1 identical over 8 bases. The CDR3 length is 14 residues. Germline CDR1 GTSNPN, CDR2 SVGIG (reference sequence). Trimming cost V 6 bases and J 1 base; bases outside gene matches: 7.

A word on this clonotype: Given the absence of the conserved phenylalanine or tryptophan at the CDR3 end, a read error is likely. The DNA is omitted, as the CDR3 cannot be located on it reliably, and the CDR3 follows TCRdb's listing. The rearrangement joins TRBV6-2 or TRBV6-3 to TRBJ2-1; the DNA was not used to check the table's D call, TRBD1. Germline V CDR1 and CDR2: MNHEY, SVGEGT. The CDR3 is 16 amino acids long, termini counted. This CDR3 reads CASSSPGQGTYNEQFI.

In the case of this clonotype: One end of the junction varies from germline; a read error may be responsible. V is TRBV9 and J is TRBJ2-1, with 10 positions matching TRBD2. This CDR3 has 17 residues. Per germline, CDR1 SGDLS and CDR2 YYNGEE. CDR3 sequence: CVSSQMLVAGGRGEQFF. The CDR3 bases are TGTGTCAGCAGCCAAATGCTTGTAGCGGGAGGCCGCGGTGAGCAGTTCTTC.

A note on this clonotype: A read error may explain this, as a much larger clone is one base away. This chain uses TRBV2 with TRBJ2-6; D possibly corresponds to TRBD1 (5 bases). Germline V gene lookup returns CDR1 SNHLY and CDR2 FYNNEI. CDR3 length: 14 amino acids. The CDR3 bases are TGTGCCAGCAGCGGCACAACTGGGGCCTACGTCCTGACTTTC. Translation gives CASSGTTGAYVLTF.

As for this clonotype: This may be a read error, as it is one base from a much larger clone. This rearrangement joins TRBV28 to TRBJ2-3; D uncertain. The DNA matches TRBJ1-5 better at its end, which makes the J call doubtful. This CDR3 comprises 17 residues. CDR1 is MDHEN, CDR2 SYDVKM, per germline. In DNA form, the CDR3 reads TGTGCCAGCAGTCTCCTTGGACTAGCGGGTCTCACAGATACGCAGCATTTT. This translates into CASSLLGLAGLTDTQHF.

As regards this clonotype: The CDR3 end shows no conserved phenylalanine or tryptophan, and so a read error is likely. The chain has TRBV7-2 and TRBJ2-7, with 8 bases aligning to TRBD2. The CDR3 is 15 residues long. CDR1 and CDR2 from the germline V gene are SGHTA and FQGNSA. V gave up 5 bases and J gave up 5 bases; unmatched junction bases: 11. CDR3 sequence reads: CASSPCGGRFNEQYL. Written as DNA, the CDR3 is TGTGCCAGCAGCCCCTGCGGCGGGAGGTTCAACGAGCAGTACCTC.

Worth noting for this clonotype: The final CDR3 position lacks the conserved phenylalanine or tryptophan, pointing to a likely read error. No DNA is shown, since the ends of the CDR3 on it are uncertain; the CDR3 is the one TCRdb lists. This chain joins TRBV11-2 and TRBJ2-1; TRBD2, as called in the table, went unchecked against the DNA. In germline, CDR1 is SGHAT, CDR2 FQNNGV. The CDR3 totals 14 residues, both ends included. This CDR3 reads CASSIDTSGRSLFL.

The count of this clonotype is one. One junction end disagrees with the germline gene, perhaps due to a read error. The chain has TRBV4-1 and TRBJ2-1; TRBD2 aligns across 11 bases. The length of the CDR3 is 15 residues. The germline V gene encodes CDR1 MGHRA and CDR2 YSYEKL. The CDR3 sequence: CAISQGLAEYNEQFF. The CDR3 region has the DNA TGCGCCATCAGCCAGGGACTAGCGGAGTACAATGAGCAGTTCTTC.

Comment on this clonotype: One end of the junction varies from germline; a read error may be responsible. This chain joins TRBV11-3 and TRBJ1-5; D not resolved. Germline-derived CDR1 and CDR2 are SGHNT and YENEEA. The CDR3 covers 15 residues. This chain's CDR3 is CDSSLDLRVAQPQQF. The CDR3 bases are TGTGACAGCAGCTTAGATCTGAGGGTGGCTCAGCCCCAGCAATTT.

Comments on this clonotype: One end of the junction does not line up with germline, which may come from a read error. The rearrangement links TRBV3-1 to TRBJ2-5; 8 bases are shared with TRBD2. This CDR3 contains 16 residues. The germline gives CDR1 LGHDT, CDR2 YNNKEL (reference sequence). The chain's CDR3 is CASHSGSGTFQETHYF. The CDR3 DNA follows: TGTGCCAGCCACTCGGGTAGCGGGACCTTCCAAGAGACCCATTACTTC.

In the case of this clonotype: One end of the junction varies from germline; a read error may be responsible. The genes are TRBV11-3 and TRBJ2-1; D ambiguous. The germline gives CDR1 SGHNT, CDR2 YENEEA. The CDR3 length is 14 residues. The CDR3 region is CANSLGLSNNELFF. The DNA of the CDR3 is TGTGCCAACAGCTTAGGCCTCTCGAACAATGAGCTGTTCTTC.

This clonotype was seen repeatedly, ten times or more. The chain combines TRBV14 with TRBJ1-2; 8 nucleotides align to TRBD1. J was trimmed by 8 bases and V by 1 base; bases with no gene match: 6. The CDR3 consists of 14 residues. Germline V gene data show CDR1 as SGHDN and CDR2 as FVKESK. For the CDR3, the DNA is TGTGCCAGCAGCCAAGTAGACAGGGGAAGAGGCTACACCTTC. Its translation: CASSQVDRGRGYTF.

About this clonotype: One junction end does not reproduce the germline sequence, and a read error may be involved. The CDR3 nucleotides are TGTCCCAGCACCCGCCGGAGGCCGCCGTCATACGAGCAGTACTTC. The encoded protein is CPSTRRRPPSYEQYF. The chain links TRBV6-5 to TRBJ2-7; maybe TRBD2 (5 bases). The V gene's germline CDR1 is MNHEY and CDR2 SVGAGI. This CDR3 is 15 amino acids long.

The CDR3 region is CATLRGFTGELFF. Written as DNA, the CDR3 is TGTGCCACCCTGCGGGGGTTCACGGGGGAGCTGTTTTTT. This sequence joins TRBV6-1 and TRBJ2-2, with 7 nucleotides matching TRBD2. J lost 8 bases, V lost 10 bases, and 10 bases had no gene match. The CDR3 contains 13 residues. The V gene's germline CDR1 is MNHNS and CDR2 SASEGT.

On this clonotype itself: A much larger clonotype is one base distant, so this may be a read error. The chain couples TRBV5-1 to TRBJ1-2; TRBD1 is a possible D gene (5 bases). The V and J ends lost 5 bases and 1 base respectively, with 12 bases between them. This CDR3 has 14 amino acids. The germline V gene has CDR1 SGHRS and CDR2 YFSETQ. The CDR3 spells CASREGARNYGYTF. CDR3 nucleotides: TGCGCCAGCAGAGAAGGGGCGCGTAACTATGGCTACACCTTC.

The V gene is TRBV12-3 or TRBV12-4, the J gene TRBJ2-7; TRBD1 matches 7 bases. The V gene end was trimmed by 8 bases and the J gene end by 4 bases; junction bases not matched to a gene: 5. The CDR3 spans 12 residues. For the CDR3, the DNA is TGTGCCAGCGGCTCGGACAGGTACGAGCAGTACTTC. Encoded protein: CASGSDRYEQYF.

This clonotype has just a few counts. The conserved closing phenylalanine or tryptophan is absent in this CDR3, likely reflecting a read error. It is unclear where the CDR3 begins or ends on the DNA, so no DNA is shown, and the CDR3 is as TCRdb lists it. The chain combines TRBV5-6 with TRBJ2-7. Germline V lookup: CDR1 SGHDT, CDR2 YYEEEE. The CDR3 is 14 amino acids long, termini counted. This chain's CDR3 is CASSFRSRAYEQYL.

Comment on this clonotype: At one of its ends the junction is not consistent with the germline gene, which may arise from a read error. The chain combines TRBV5-4 with TRBJ2-3, with D perhaps TRBD2 (6 bases). This CDR3 has 17 residues. The germline gives CDR1 SGHNT, CDR2 YYREEE (reference sequence). The CDR3 DNA follows: TGTGTCAGCATTAACAGAGCCTCCGGAACTAGCAGAGATACGCAGTATTTT. Translation: CVSINRASGTSRDTQYF.

The chain is built from TRBV29-1 and TRBJ1-5; D is ambiguous. Trimming removed 6 bases at V and 7 bases at J, with 19 bases between. The CDR3 loop spans 14 amino acids. Looked up from germline, CDR1 is SQVTM and CDR2 is ANQGSEA. As DNA, the CDR3 is TGCAGCGTCACCGAACGACAAACCGGCCAGCCCCAGCATTTT. Protein product: CSVTERQTGQPQHF. Supplemented by reference TRBV29-1 and TRBJ1-5, the full variable domain reads SAVISQKPSRDICQRGTSLTIQCQVDSQVTMMFWYRQQPGQSLTLIATANQGSEATYESGFVIDKFPISRPNLTFSTLTVSNMSPEDSSIYLCSVTERQTGQPQHFGDGTRLSIL.